A selection of T cell receptor beta chains follows, all from one sample in a study of T cells in Graves' hyperthyroidism and ophthalmopathy. MiXCR was run by TCRdb on the multiplex PCR reads, yielding one entry per CDR3 protein. The sample holds about 640,000 distinct CDR3 sequences; 20% are singletons and the top ten take 30% to 40%. Sequencing was carried out using blood. All receptors come from a man in his thirties or forties with Graves' ophthalmopathy. Each CDR3 is given with its conserved first and last residue. A D gene is named only where the DNA matches it firmly. The size field is filled for only some rows; it gives once, few, many or a size class.

j_gene | abundance | v_gene | d_gene | CDR3aa | CDR3nt
TRBJ2-7 | many | TRBV18 | TRBD2 | CASSPTGTSSYEQYF | TGTGCCAGCTCGCCGACCGGGACTAGCAGTTACGAGCAGTACTTC
TRBJ2-2 | many | TRBV28 | TRBD1 | CASSFIGTGGRRELFF | TGTGCCAGCAGTTTCATCGGGACAGGGGGCCGGAGGGAGCTGTTTTTT
TRBJ1-5 | many | TRBV12-3/TRBV12-4 | NA | CASSFAASNQPQHF | TGTGCCAGCAGTTTTGCAGCCAGCAATCAGCCCCAGCATTTT
TRBJ1-4 | NA | TRBV15 | NA | CATSRALGLPEKLFF | TGTGCCACCAGCAGAGCCTTGGGATTGCCGGAAAAACTGTTTTTT
TRBJ2-3 | NA | TRBV7-3 | NA | CASSPMGSTDTQYF | TGTGCCAGCAGCCCGATGGGTAGCACAGATACGCAGTATTTT
TRBJ2-7 | NA | TRBV11-2 | NA | CASSLDTGYEQYF | TGTGCCAGCAGCTTAGACACGGGATACGAGCAGTACTTC
TRBJ1-2 | few | TRBV10-3 | NA | CAISEAPPDSNYGYTF | TGTGCCATCAGTGAGGCGCCCCCGGACAGTAACTATGGCTACACCTTC
TRBJ2-7 | few | TRBV5-1 | NA | CASSLAVLPRYEQYF | TGCGCCAGCAGCTTGGCAGTTCTTCCACGCTACGAGCAGTACTTC
TRBJ1-1 | few | TRBV4-3 | NA | CASSQDTGGAAFF | TGCGCCAGCAGCCAAGATACTGGGGGTGCGGCTTTCTTT
TRBJ2-7 | NA | TRBV5-5 | NA | CASSRDRSQVHEQYF | TGTGCCAGCAGCCGCGACAGGTCCCAAGTCCACGAGCAGTACTTC
TRBJ2-2 | few | TRBV7-2 | NA | CASSLVNRNTGELFF | TGTGCCAGCAGCCTAGTCAACAGGAACACCGGGGAGCTGTTTTTT
TRBJ2-7 | few | TRBV5-6 | NA | CASSMGAGEQYF | TGTGCCAGCAGCATGGGGGCGGGCGAGCAGTACTTC
TRBJ1-5 | few | TRBV27 | NA | CASRRAGNQPQHF | TGTGCCAGCAGGAGGGCCGGGAATCAGCCCCAGCATTTT
TRBJ2-4 | few | TRBV20-1 | TRBD1 | CSARDRTGPLDIQYF | TGCAGTGCTAGAGATAGGACAGGGCCCTTAGACATTCAGTACTTC
TRBJ1-5 | NA | TRBV12-3/TRBV12-4 | TRBD1 | CASTPPGQGSQPQHF | TGTGCCAGCACTCCGCCGGGACAGGGGAGTCAGCCCCAGCATTTT
TRBJ1-1 | many | TRBV14 | NA | CASSQFRGVRTEAFF | TGTGCCAGCAGCCAGTTCCGGGGAGTAAGAACTGAAGCTTTCTTT
TRBJ2-7 | NA | TRBV6-1 | TRBD2 | CASTGRAAYEQYF | TGTGCCAGCACCGGGAGGGCCGCCTACGAGCAGTACTTC
TRBJ1-1 | many | TRBV2 | NA | CASSDHREGSWNTEAFF | TGTGCCAGCAGTGACCACAGGGAAGGGTCCTGGAACACTGAAGCTTTCTTT
TRBJ2-7 | many | TRBV29-1 | NA | CSVGESGRLYEQYF | TGCAGCGTGGGGGAATCGGGACGATTATACGAGCAGTACTTC
TRBJ1-1 | many | TRBV12-3/TRBV12-4 | NA | CASHVLGGLNTEAFF | TGTGCCAGTCACGTATTAGGGGGACTGAACACTGAAGCTTTCTTT
TRBJ2-5 | many | TRBV11-2 | NA | CASSPSQGWETQYF | TGTGCCAGCAGCCCTAGCCAGGGATGGGAGACCCAGTACTTC
TRBJ1-1 | many | TRBV6-1 | TRBD1 | CASSFTGGGTEAFF | TGTGCCAGCAGTTTTACAGGGGGCGGCACTGAAGCTTTCTTT
TRBJ2-1 | once | TRBV10-3 | TRBD2 | CAISELAGVRFF | TGTGCCATCAGTGAACTAGCGGGAGTTCGGTTCTTC
TRBJ2-2 | NA | TRBV29-1 | NA | CSVETTGTGELFF | TGCAGCGTTGAGACGACGGGGACCGGGGAGCTGTTTTTT